There are a few counts of the clone carrying this T cell receptor (beta chain). Its specificity is unknown. This sample is part of a study of CD8+ T cells in alopecia areata. TCR sequencing used cDNA made by reverse transcription of extracted RNA. Assay used: immunoSEQ multiplex PCR; TCRdb lists only in-frame clones, some missing. The table lists about 180,000 clones, 50% to 60% of them singletons. Study findings and constraints: Normal skin contains resident alphabeta T cells, and these are also sequenced in scalp samples.

Cell sorting on a FACSAria was used to separate CD4+ and CD8+ T cells from the PBMCs. This clonotype was sampled from a human donor with alopecia areata. This specimen consisted of CD4+ T cells sorted from blood, obtained at week 0.

The CDR3 bases are TGCGCCAGCAGCTTGGAGACTTCCGAGCAGTACTTC. It encodes CASSLETSEQYF. The chain employs TRBV5-1 and TRBJ2-7; D not certain. Trimming removed 0 bases from V and 6 bases from J, with 7 bases in between. CDR1 is SGHRS and CDR2 is YFSETQ in the germline V gene. The CDR3 length is 12 residues.